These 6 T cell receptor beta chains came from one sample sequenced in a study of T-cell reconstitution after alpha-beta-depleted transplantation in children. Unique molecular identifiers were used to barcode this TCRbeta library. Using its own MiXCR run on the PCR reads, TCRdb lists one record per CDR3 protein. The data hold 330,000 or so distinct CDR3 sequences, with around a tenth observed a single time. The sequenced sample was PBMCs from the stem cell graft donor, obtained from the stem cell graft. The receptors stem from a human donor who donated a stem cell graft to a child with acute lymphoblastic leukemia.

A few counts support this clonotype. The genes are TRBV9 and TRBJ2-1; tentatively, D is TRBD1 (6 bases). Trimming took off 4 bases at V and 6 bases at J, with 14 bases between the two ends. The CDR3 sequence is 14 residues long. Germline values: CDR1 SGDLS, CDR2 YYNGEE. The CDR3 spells CASSPGATFNEQFF. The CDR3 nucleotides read TGTGCCAGCAGCCCAGGGGCAACCTTCAATGAGCAGTTCTTC. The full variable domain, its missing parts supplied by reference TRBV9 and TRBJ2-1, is DSGVTQTPKHLITATGQRVTLRCSPRSGDLSVYWYQQSLDQGLQFLIQYYNGEERAKGNILERFSAQQFPDLHSELNLSSLELGDSALYFCASSPGATFNEQFFGPGTRLTVL.

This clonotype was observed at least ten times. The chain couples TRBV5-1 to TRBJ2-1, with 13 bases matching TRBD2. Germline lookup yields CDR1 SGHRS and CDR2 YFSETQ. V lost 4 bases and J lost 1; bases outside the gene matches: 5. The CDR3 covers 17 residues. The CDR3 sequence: CASSPRLAGGSYNEQFF. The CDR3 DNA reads TGCGCCAGCAGCCCCCGACTAGCGGGAGGATCCTACAATGAGCAGTTCTTC. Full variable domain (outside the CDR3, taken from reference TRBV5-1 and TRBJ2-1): KAGVTQTPRYLIKTRGQQVTLSCSPISGHRSVSWYQQTPGQGLQFLFEYFSETQRNKGNFPGRFSGRQFSNSRSEMNVSTLELGDSALYLCASSPRLAGGSYNEQFFGPGTRLTVL.

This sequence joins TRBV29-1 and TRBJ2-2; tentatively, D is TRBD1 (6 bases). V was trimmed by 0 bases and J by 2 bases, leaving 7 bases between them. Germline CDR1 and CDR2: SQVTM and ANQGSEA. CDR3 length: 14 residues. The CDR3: CSVEEDSNTGELFF. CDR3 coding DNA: TGCAGCGTTGAAGAGGACAGCAACACCGGGGAGCTGTTTTTT.

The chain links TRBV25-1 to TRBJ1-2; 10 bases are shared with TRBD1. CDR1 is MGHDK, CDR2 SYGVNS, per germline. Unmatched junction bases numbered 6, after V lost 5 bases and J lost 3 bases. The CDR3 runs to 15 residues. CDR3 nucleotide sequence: TGTGCCAGCAGTTACGCGACAGGGGGCCACTATGGCTACACCTTC. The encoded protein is CASSYATGGHYGYTF.

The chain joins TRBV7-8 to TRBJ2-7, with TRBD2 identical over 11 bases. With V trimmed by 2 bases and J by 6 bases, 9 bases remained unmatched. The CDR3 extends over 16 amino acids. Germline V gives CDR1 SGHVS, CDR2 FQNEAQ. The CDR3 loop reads CASSLLTSGSRSEQYF. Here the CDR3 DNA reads TGTGCCAGCAGCTTACTTACTAGCGGGAGTAGGAGCGAGCAGTACTTC.

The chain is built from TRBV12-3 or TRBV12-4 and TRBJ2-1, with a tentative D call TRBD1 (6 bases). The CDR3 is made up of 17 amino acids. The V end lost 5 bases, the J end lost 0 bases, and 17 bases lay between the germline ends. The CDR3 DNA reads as TGTGCCAGCAGTCTAAGGGGGATGGGAGTCTCCTACAATGAGCAGTTCTTC. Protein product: CASSLRGMGVSYNEQFF.